This T cell receptor (beta chain) was sequenced for a study of T-cell reconstitution after alpha-beta-depleted transplantation in children. Using unique molecular identifiers, the investigators prepared the TCRbeta library. TCRdb passed the PCR reads through MiXCR, listing each CDR3 protein once. The sample consists of 260,000 or so distinct CDR3 sequences, more than 10% of them appearing once. Looked up from germline, CDR1 is LGHDT and CDR2 is YNNKEL (reference sequence). CDR3 length equals 15 residues. After removal of 3 bases from V and 14 bases from J, the junction contained 11 bases not matched to a gene. This clonotype was counted many times.

Sequencing used PBMCs from the stem cell graft donor, obtained from the stem cell graft. This chain connects TRBV3-1 to TRBJ1-6; 9 nucleotides agree with TRBD1. The origin of this receptor is a human donor who donated a stem cell graft to a child with acute lymphoblastic leukemia. Here the CDR3 reads CASSHRQGGSVALHF. The CDR3 DNA reads TGTGCCAGCAGCCACCGACAGGGGGGATCGGTAGCCCTCCACTTT.